Shown below are 21 T cell receptor beta chains from a single sample sequenced in a study of metastatic and nonmetastatic thyroid tumors. Prior to thyroid surgery, none of the patients had received any treatment. TCRdb re-processed the PCR reads through MiXCR. The profile shows about 26,000 clones, about 16% of them singletons. Sample: blood. Every receptor here comes from a female donor with papillary thyroid cancer or a benign thyroid nodule (not recorded which). Some clones in this sample may be carry-over from other donors' samples.

This clone has at least ten counts. The chain links TRBV5-5 to TRBJ2-7; D might be TRBD1 or TRBD2, each matching 5 bases. From germline, CDR1 is SGHKS and CDR2 YYEKEE (reference sequence). The CDR3 extends over 14 amino acids. Trimming pared 6 bases from V and 4 bases from J, leaving 17 bases between. In DNA form, the CDR3 reads TGTGCCAGCACCCTTGGCGGGCAGGGTTACGAGCAGTACTTC. Encoded protein: CASTLGGQGYEQYF.

By share of the sample, this clone is medium-sized (0.01 to 0.1%). The rearrangement links TRBV27 to TRBJ2-7; TRBD2 matches 7 bases. CDR1 and CDR2 from the germline V gene are MNHEY and SMNVEV (reference sequence). CDR3 length equals 15 residues. The trim removed 2 bases at V and 3 bases at J, leaving 7 bases unmatched. The CDR3 protein is CASSLVGGVVYEQYF. The CDR3 DNA follows: TGTGCCAGCAGTTTAGTGGGAGGGGTGGTCTACGAGCAGTACTTC.

This clone was counted ten times or more. V and J are TRBV7-2 and TRBJ1-1; 7 positions agree with TRBD1. Unmatched junction bases numbered 4, after V lost 1 base and J lost 2 bases. The CDR3 is 15 amino acids. Germline CDR1 SGHTA, CDR2 FQGNSA. CDR3 protein: CASSLGGQINTEAFF. Here the CDR3 DNA reads TGTGCCAGCAGCTTAGGGGGACAGATAAACACTGAAGCTTTCTTT.

The sample holds many counts of this clone. The chain couples TRBV20-1 to TRBJ1-2; D remains ambiguous. The CDR3 totals 14 residues. CDR1 is DFQATT and CDR2 is SNEGSKA in the germline V gene (reference sequence). V shed 5 bases and J shed 1 base, with 14 bases lying between them. The CDR3 reads CSAPEQIGNYGYTF. Written as DNA, the CDR3 is TGCAGTGCTCCTGAACAGATCGGTAACTATGGCTACACCTTC.

Ten or more counts support this clone. The chain links TRBV7-4 to TRBJ2-7; maybe TRBD2 (6 bases). Germline V gives CDR1 SGHVT, CDR2 SQSDAQ. The V end was cut by 4 bases, the J end by 3 bases, with 19 bases between. The CDR3 consists of 16 residues. The CDR3 DNA sequence: TGTGCCAGCAGCTCAAACGGGATAGCGGTAGACTACGAGCAGTACTTC. Protein: CASSSNGIAVDYEQYF.

The CDR3 reads CASSRGTLGVEQYF. The CDR3 bases are TGTGCCAGCAGCCGGGGGACATTGGGCGTCGAGCAGTACTTC. J is TRBJ2-7 and V is TRBV3-1; D is possibly TRBD1 (6 bases). Germline V gives CDR1 LGHDT, CDR2 YNNKEL (reference sequence). With 4 bases removed from V and 6 bases from J, the gap between germline ends came to 16 bases. The CDR3 extends over 14 amino acids.

In this sample, this clone turned up many times. The rearrangement uses TRBV24-1 and TRBJ1-3; no definite D call. There are 13 residues in the CDR3. Per the germline V gene, CDR1 is KGHDR and CDR2 is SFDVKD. V was clipped by 3 bases and J by 4 bases, with 6 bases between them. CDR3 loop: CATSDRRGNTIYF. The CDR3 nucleotides are TGTGCCACCAGTGATCGCAGGGGAAACACCATATATTTT.

This clone came up many times. Other nucleotide sequences in the sample specify the same CDR3. The gene calls are TRBV28 and TRBJ2-1; 8 bases agree with TRBD2. Germline-derived CDR1 and CDR2 are MDHEN and SYDVKM. The trim removed 5 bases at V and 0 bases at J, leaving 3 bases unmatched. The CDR3 runs 15 residues. The CDR3 sequence is CASSPSGSSYNEQFF. The CDR3 nucleotides read TGTGCCAGCAGTCCAAGCGGGAGCTCCTACAATGAGCAGTTCTTC.

The rearrangement links TRBV6-1 to TRBJ1-2, with D perhaps matching TRBD1 (6 bases). CDR3 length: 15 residues. Germline CDR1 reads MNHNS; CDR2 reads SASEGT. V was clipped by 1 base and J by 2 bases, with 11 bases between them. The CDR3 sequence is CASSEGGAANYGYTF. The CDR3 bases are TGTGCCAGCAGTGAAGGGGGGGCGGCCAACTATGGCTACACCTTC.

This clone has only a few counts. At one end, the junction sequence differs from germline, possibly due to a read error. V is TRBV19 and J is TRBJ2-2; D possibly matches TRBD1 or TRBD2 (5 bases each). The germline CDR1 and CDR2 sequences are LNHDA and SQIVND (reference sequence). The CDR3 loop spans 14 amino acids. The CDR3 DNA follows: TGTGCCAGCAGATCGGACACCTACACCGGGGAGTTGTTTTTT. Its translation is CASRSDTYTGELFF.

This clone was recorded many times. V usage is TRBV15 and J usage is TRBJ1-4, with unresolved D. CDR3 length: 13 residues. With 1 base removed from V and 7 bases from J, the gap between germline ends came to 7 bases. Germline loops: CDR1 LNHNV, CDR2 YYDKDF (reference sequence). Here the CDR3 DNA reads TGTGCCACCAGCAGAGGGAGTGCTGAAAAACTGTTTTTT. Protein sequence: CATSRGSAEKLFF.

V is TRBV30 and J is TRBJ2-7; 7 bases are a match to TRBD2. The length of the CDR3 is 16 residues. Trimming took 3 bases from V and 2 from J; bases not matched to a gene: 13. Per germline, CDR1 GTSNPN and CDR2 SVGIG (reference sequence). The CDR3: CAWSPRLARRTYEQYF. The DNA for the CDR3 is TGTGCCTGGAGCCCAAGACTAGCCCGGAGAACCTACGAGCAGTACTTC.

There are many counts of this clone. V and J are TRBV28 and TRBJ1-1; D may be TRBD1 (5 bases). V shed 4 bases and J shed 1 base, with 13 bases lying between them. The CDR3 extends over 15 amino acids. Germline CDR1 and CDR2: MDHEN and SYDVKM. The CDR3 loop is CASSSGLWENTEAFF. In DNA form, the CDR3 reads TGTGCCAGCAGTTCGGGGCTGTGGGAGAACACTGAAGCTTTCTTT.

This clone was counted many times. The chain has TRBV20-1 and TRBJ2-3; TRBD1 is a possible D gene (5 bases). Germline V gene data show CDR1 as DFQATT and CDR2 as SNEGSKA (reference sequence). Trimming shortened V by 0 bases and J by 5 bases, and 12 bases separated the two germline ends. The CDR3 has 14 amino acids. The CDR3 loop reads CSARDRAGLDTQYF. The CDR3 nucleotides are TGCAGTGCTAGAGATAGGGCAGGGTTAGATACGCAGTATTTT.

The rearrangement uses TRBV4-3 and TRBJ1-2; a possible D gene is TRBD1 (6 bases). Germline CDR1 reads LGHNA; CDR2 reads YSLEER. Between the trimmed V and J ends, which lost 3 bases and 0 bases, there was a span of 17 bases. The CDR3 is 17 amino acids. The CDR3: CASSQGGAGETNYGYTF. For the CDR3, the DNA is TGCGCCAGCAGCCAGGGGGGGGCCGGGGAGACTAACTATGGCTACACCTTC.

V usage is TRBV5-1 and J usage is TRBJ2-7; TRBD1 or TRBD2 may be the D gene (5 bases each). The CDR3 length is 13 residues. V lost 4 bases, J lost 3 bases, and 11 bases lay in between. Germline CDR1 is SGHRS and CDR2 is YFSETQ. The DNA for the CDR3 is TGCGCCAGCAGCATCGGGACGGACTACGAGCAGTACTTC. Protein product: CASSIGTDYEQYF.

This clone has ten or more counts. V is TRBV7-2 and J is TRBJ2-3, with 8 bases identical to TRBD2. Germline-derived CDR1 and CDR2 are SGHTA and FQGNSA. V gave up 1 base and J gave up 4 bases; unmatched junction bases: 7. This CDR3 region has 16 residues. CDR3 protein: CASSLVLAVGADTQYF. As DNA, the CDR3 is TGTGCCAGCAGCTTAGTACTAGCGGTGGGGGCAGATACGCAGTATTTT.

This clone was found a few times. V and J are TRBV6-2 or TRBV6-3 and TRBJ1-1; tentative D call: TRBD1 (6 bases). The CDR3 consists of 14 residues. Germline CDR1 is MNHEY and CDR2 is SVGEGT. V dropped 4 bases and J dropped 4 bases, with 13 bases sitting between them. The CDR3 coding sequence is TGTGCCAGCAGTTCAGGGGCACCAATCACTGAAGCTTTCTTT. The encoded protein is CASSSGAPITEAFF.

This clone was recorded many times. The chain couples TRBV6-1 to TRBJ1-4; D unresolved. Trimming left V 6 bases short and J 0 bases short, with 8 bases between. Per germline, CDR1 MNHNS and CDR2 SASEGT. The CDR3 runs to 14 residues. CDR3 DNA: TGTGCCAGCAGGGCCCCGGCAACTAATGAAAAACTGTTTTTT. This codes for CASRAPATNEKLFF.

This clone is judged medium-sized. The chain carries TRBV28 and TRBJ2-7; D is ambiguous. The CDR3 has 16 amino acids. Per germline, CDR1 MDHEN and CDR2 SYDVKM. Between the trimmed V and J ends, which lost 5 bases and 0 bases, there was a span of 17 bases. The CDR3, as DNA: TGTGCCAGCAGTGAAACTTTCCGGACGAGCTCCTACGAGCAGTACTTC. Encoded protein: CASSETFRTSSYEQYF.

V and J are TRBV11-2 and TRBJ2-7; 12 bases line up with TRBD1. With 5 bases clipped from V and 6 bases from J, the junction kept 5 bases outside the gene matches. The CDR3 length is 14 residues. CDR1 is SGHAT and CDR2 is FQNNGV in the germline V gene. Written as DNA, the CDR3 is TGTGCCAGCAGCAAGGGACAGGGGGCGGGCGAGCAGTACTTC. This codes for CASSKGQGAGEQYF.